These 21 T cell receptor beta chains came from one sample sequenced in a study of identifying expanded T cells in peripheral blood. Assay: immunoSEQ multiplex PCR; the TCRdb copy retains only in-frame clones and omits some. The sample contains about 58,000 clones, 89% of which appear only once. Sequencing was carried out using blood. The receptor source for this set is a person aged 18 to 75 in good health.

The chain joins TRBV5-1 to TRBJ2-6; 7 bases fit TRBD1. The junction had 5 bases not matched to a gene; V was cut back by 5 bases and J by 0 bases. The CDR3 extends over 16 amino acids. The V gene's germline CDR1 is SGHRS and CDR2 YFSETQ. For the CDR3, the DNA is TGCGCCAGCAGTAGGGACAGTCCCTCTGGGGCCAACGTCCTGACTTTC. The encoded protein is CASSRDSPSGANVLTF. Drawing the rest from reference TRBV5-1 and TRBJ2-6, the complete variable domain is KAGVTQTPRYLIKTRGQQVTLSCSPISGHRSVSWYQQTPGQGLQFLFEYFSETQRNKGNFPGRFSGRQFSNSRSEMNVSTLELGDSALYLCASSRDSPSGANVLTFGAGSRLTVL.

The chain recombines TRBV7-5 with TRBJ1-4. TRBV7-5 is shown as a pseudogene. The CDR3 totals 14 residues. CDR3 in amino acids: CARSKDGANEKLFF. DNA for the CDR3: TGTGCCAGAAGCAAGGACGGGGCTAATGAAAAACTGTTTTTT.

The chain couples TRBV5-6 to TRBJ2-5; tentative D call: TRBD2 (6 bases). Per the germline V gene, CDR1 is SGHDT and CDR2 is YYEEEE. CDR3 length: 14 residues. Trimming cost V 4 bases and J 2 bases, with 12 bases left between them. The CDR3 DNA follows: TGTGCCAGCAGCCCCGCCGGGACTCAAGAGACCCAGTACTTC. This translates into CASSPAGTQETQYF.

The CDR3 protein is CASSGEQGVDEKLFF. The CDR3 nucleotides are TGTGCCAGCAGCGGAGAACAGGGGGTGGATGAAAAACTGTTTTTT. The chain recombines TRBV9 with TRBJ1-4; 8 bases are a match to TRBD1. Germline CDR1 and CDR2: SGDLS and YYNGEE. The CDR3 runs 15 residues. Trimming took 3 bases from V and 6 from J; bases not matched to a gene: 7.

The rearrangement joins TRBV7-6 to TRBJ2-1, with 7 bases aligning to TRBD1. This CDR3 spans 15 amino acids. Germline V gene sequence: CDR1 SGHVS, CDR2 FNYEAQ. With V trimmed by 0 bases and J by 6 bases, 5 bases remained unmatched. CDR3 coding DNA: TGTGCCAGCAGCTTAGCGAGGGACAGAGCCAATGAGCAGTTCTTC. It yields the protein CASSLARDRANEQFF.

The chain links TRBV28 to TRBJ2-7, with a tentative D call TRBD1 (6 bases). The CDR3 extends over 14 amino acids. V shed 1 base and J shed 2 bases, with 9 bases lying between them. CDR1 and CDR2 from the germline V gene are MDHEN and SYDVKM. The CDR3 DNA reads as TGTGCCAGCAGTTTATCACAGGGAACCTACGAGCAGTACTTC. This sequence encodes CASSLSQGTYEQYF.

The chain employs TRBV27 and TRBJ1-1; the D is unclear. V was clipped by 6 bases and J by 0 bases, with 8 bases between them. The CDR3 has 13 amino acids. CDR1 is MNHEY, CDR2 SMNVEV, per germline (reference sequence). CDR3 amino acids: CASRFLVNTEAFF. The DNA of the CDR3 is TGTGCCAGCAGATTTCTCGTGAACACTGAAGCTTTCTTT.

The CDR3 bases are TGCGCCAGCAGCTTTGAGGGGGCCTCCCTCGAGCAGTACTTC. Its translation is CASSFEGASLEQYF. This sequence joins TRBV5-1 and TRBJ2-7; TRBD1 agrees at 7 bases. The germline V gene encodes CDR1 SGHRS and CDR2 YFSETQ. This CDR3 is 14 amino acids long. The V and J ends lost 2 bases and 6 bases, in that order; junction bases with no gene match: 8.

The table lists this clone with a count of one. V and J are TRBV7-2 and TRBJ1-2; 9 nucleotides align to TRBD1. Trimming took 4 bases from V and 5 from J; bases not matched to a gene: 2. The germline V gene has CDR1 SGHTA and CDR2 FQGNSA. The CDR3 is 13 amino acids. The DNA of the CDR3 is TGTGCCAGCAGCTCGGGACAGGGATATGGCTACACCTTC. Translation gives CASSSGQGYGYTF.

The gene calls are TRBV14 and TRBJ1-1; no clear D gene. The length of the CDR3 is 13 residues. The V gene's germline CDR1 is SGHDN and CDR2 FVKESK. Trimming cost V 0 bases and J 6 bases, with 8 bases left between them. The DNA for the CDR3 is TGTGCCAGCAGCCAAGATCGAACAGCTGAAGCTTTCTTT. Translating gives CASSQDRTAEAFF.

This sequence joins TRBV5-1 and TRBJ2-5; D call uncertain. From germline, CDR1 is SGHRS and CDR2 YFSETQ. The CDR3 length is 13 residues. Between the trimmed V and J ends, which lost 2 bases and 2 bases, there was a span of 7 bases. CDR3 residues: CASSLTMQETQYF. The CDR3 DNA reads TGCGCCAGCAGCTTAACGATGCAAGAGACCCAGTACTTC.

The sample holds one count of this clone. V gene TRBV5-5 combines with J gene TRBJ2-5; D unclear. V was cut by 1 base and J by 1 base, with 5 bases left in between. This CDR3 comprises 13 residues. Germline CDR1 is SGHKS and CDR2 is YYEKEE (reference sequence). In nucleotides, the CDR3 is TGTGCCAGCAGCTTGAACACCCAAGAGACCCAGTACTTC. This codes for CASSLNTQETQYF.

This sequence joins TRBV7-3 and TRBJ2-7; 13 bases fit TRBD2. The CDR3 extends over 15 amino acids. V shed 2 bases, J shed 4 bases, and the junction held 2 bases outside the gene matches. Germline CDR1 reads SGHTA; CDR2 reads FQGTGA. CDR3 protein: CASSLATSGGYEQYF. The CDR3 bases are TGTGCCAGCAGCTTAGCGACTAGCGGGGGGTACGAGCAGTACTTC.

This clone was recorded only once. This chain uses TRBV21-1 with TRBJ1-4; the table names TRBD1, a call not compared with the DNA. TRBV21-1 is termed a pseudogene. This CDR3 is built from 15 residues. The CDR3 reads CASSRYRIINEKLFF. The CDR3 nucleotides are TGTGCCAGCAGCAGATACAGAATAATTAATGAAAAACTGTTTTTT.

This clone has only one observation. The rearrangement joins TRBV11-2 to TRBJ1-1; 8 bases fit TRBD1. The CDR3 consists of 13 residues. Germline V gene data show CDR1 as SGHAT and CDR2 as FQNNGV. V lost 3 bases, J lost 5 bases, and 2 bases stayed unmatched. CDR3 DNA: TGTGCCAGCAGCTTCAACAGGGGGACTGAAGCTTTCTTT. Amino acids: CASSFNRGTEAFF.

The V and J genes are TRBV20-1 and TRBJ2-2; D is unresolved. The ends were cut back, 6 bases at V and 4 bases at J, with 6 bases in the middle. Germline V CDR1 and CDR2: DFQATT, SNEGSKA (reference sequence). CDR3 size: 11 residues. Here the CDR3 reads CSAESTGELFF. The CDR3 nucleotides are TGCAGTGCGGAGAGCACCGGGGAGCTGTTTTTT.

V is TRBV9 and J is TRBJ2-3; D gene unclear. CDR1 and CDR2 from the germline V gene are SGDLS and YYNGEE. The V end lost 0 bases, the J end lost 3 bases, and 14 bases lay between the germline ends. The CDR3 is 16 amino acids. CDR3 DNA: TGTGCCAGCAGCGTAGTTCCTGACTCATTGACAGATACGCAGTATTTT. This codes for CASSVVPDSLTDTQYF.

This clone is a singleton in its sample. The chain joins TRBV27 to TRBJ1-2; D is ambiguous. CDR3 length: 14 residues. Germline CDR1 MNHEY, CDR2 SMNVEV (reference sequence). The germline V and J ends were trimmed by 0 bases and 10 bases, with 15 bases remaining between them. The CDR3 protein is CASSLSNGGPDYTF. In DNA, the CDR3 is TGTGCCAGCAGTTTATCGAACGGTGGGCCGGACTACACCTTC.

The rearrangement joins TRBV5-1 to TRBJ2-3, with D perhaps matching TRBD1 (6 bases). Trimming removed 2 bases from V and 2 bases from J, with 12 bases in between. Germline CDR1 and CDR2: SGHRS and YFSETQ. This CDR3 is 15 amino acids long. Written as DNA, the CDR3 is TGCGCCAGCAGCTTACAGGGTGGGGTCACAGATACGCAGTATTTT. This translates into CASSLQGGVTDTQYF.

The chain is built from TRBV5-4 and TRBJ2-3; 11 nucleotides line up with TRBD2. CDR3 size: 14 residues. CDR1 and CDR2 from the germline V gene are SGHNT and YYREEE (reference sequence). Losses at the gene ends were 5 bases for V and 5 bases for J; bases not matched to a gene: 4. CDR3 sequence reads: CASSPLAGEDTQYF. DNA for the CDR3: TGTGCCAGCAGTCCACTAGCGGGGGAAGATACGCAGTATTTT.

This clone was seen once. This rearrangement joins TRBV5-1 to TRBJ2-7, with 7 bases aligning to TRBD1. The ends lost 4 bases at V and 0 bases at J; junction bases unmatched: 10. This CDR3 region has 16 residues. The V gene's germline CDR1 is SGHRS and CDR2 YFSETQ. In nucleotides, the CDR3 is TGCGCCAGCAGCCGCTCCGGGACAGCTAGCTCCTACGAGCAGTACTTC. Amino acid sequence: CASSRSGTASSYEQYF.